A single T cell receptor (beta chain) is shown here with its context. The antigen remains undetermined. One end of the junction does not line up with germline, which may come from a read error. Donors were healthy HIV-negative adults without recent acute infections or vaccinations. Genomic DNA came from 100 million or so PBMCs in unsorted samples. The unsorted PBMC sample used ten immunoSEQ deep assay plates. The table came from immunoSEQ multiplex PCR; TCRdb's copy has only in-frame clones and leaves some out. The sample records about half a million clones, about 85% being singletons. This CDR3 has 12 amino acids. Germline assignment: CDR1 SNHLY and CDR2 FYNNEI. This specimen belongs to a study of shared clonotypes between healthy human individuals. Study results and limitations: In this cohort, only blood was sampled, and tissue repertoires likely differ.

This chain links TRBV2 with TRBJ2-7; D perhaps matches TRBD1 (5 bases). The origin of this receptor is a woman in her 40s in good health. Some clones in this sample may be carry-over from other donors' samples. The specimen sequenced was PBMCs. As DNA, the CDR3 is TGTGCCAGCAGTGAATCCGGTGGGGCGTTGGGGTTC. Translating it yields CASSESGGALGF.